What follows are 27 T cell receptor beta chains derived from one specimen sequenced in a study of blood T cell repertoires in COVID-19. The method was immunoSEQ multiplex PCR; TCRdb's version includes in-frame clones alone and lacks a portion of them. The sample lists around 71,000 clones, about four fifths occurring once. Sequencing was done on a sample of peripheral blood. All receptors derive from a woman aged 80 or over with active or convalescent COVID-19.

V is TRBV30 and J is TRBJ1-3; D is ambiguous. This CDR3 region has 14 residues. Per the germline V gene, CDR1 is GTSNPN and CDR2 is SVGIG (reference sequence). Trimming stripped 3 bases from V and 2 bases from J, with 11 bases between. In nucleotides, the CDR3 is TGTGCCTGGAGCACAGCCAACACTGGAAACACCATATATTTT. Protein product: CAWSTANTGNTIYF.

CDR3 sequence: CASSPRQGPSWGYTF. CDR3 in DNA: TGTGCCAGCAGTCCGCGACAGGGGCCCTCGTGGGGCTACACCTTC. This chain joins TRBV27 and TRBJ1-2, with 8 bases that match TRBD1. Per germline, CDR1 MNHEY and CDR2 SMNVEV (reference sequence). This CDR3 is 15 amino acids long. Unmatched junction bases numbered 13, after V lost 5 bases and J lost 8 bases.

This clone was observed a handful of times. This rearrangement joins TRBV6-1 to TRBJ1-3; D unresolved. The CDR3 loop spans 12 amino acids. With 3 bases removed from V and 4 bases from J, the gap between germline ends came to 4 bases. Germline V CDR1 and CDR2: MNHNS, SASEGT. DNA for the CDR3: TGTGCCAGCAGTGACAGGGGAAACACCATATATTTT. This codes for CASSDRGNTIYF.

The chain combines TRBV7-8 with TRBJ2-1, with D unresolved. The CDR3 sequence is 14 residues long. The V and J ends lost 5 bases and 3 bases respectively, with 11 bases between them. CDR1 is SGHVS and CDR2 is FQNEAQ in the germline V gene. DNA for the CDR3: TGTGCCAGCAGCCCGAGGTTTCTCTACAATGAGCAGTTCTTC. Protein: CASSPRFLYNEQFF.

The chain joins TRBV19 to TRBJ1-5; tentatively, D is TRBD1 (5 bases). Trimming shortened V by 2 bases and J by 7 bases, and 15 bases separated the two germline ends. CDR3 size: 15 residues. Germline values: CDR1 LNHDA, CDR2 SQIVND (reference sequence). The CDR3 sequence: CASSITSGGGQPQHF. The CDR3 DNA reads as TGTGCCAGTAGTATAACATCCGGGGGTGGCCAGCCCCAGCATTTT. Full variable domain (outside the CDR3, taken from reference TRBV19 and TRBJ1-5): DGGITQSPKYLFRKEGQNVTLSCEQNLNHDAMYWYRQDPGQGLRLIYYSQIVNDFQKGDIAEGYSVSREKKESFPLTVTSAQKNPTAFYLCASSITSGGGQPQHFGDGTRLSIL.

The V gene is TRBV24-1, the J gene TRBJ2-7; 8 nucleotides line up with TRBD1. The V gene's germline CDR1 is KGHDR and CDR2 SFDVKD. The CDR3 is 14 residues long. Germline trimming cut 4 bases from V and 3 bases from J; bases unmatched to any gene: 4. This CDR3 reads CATSDPDRDYEQYF. The DNA of the CDR3 is TGTGCCACCAGTGACCCGGACAGGGACTACGAGCAGTACTTC.

The V call is TRBV28, the J call TRBJ2-7; tentative D call: TRBD1 (5 bases). The ends were cut back, 3 bases at V and 2 bases at J, with 20 bases in the middle. Germline V gives CDR1 MDHEN, CDR2 SYDVKM. The CDR3 length is 17 residues. In DNA, the CDR3 is TGTGCCAGCAGTTTCAGGGATCCGTCTTACTGGGCCTACGAGCAGTACTTC. Its protein product is CASSFRDPSYWAYEQYF. Looking up the rest from reference TRBV28 and TRBJ2-7 gives the full variable domain: DVKVTQSSRYLVKRTGEKVFLECVQDMDHENMFWYRQDPGLGLRLIYFSYDVKMKEKGDIPEGYSVSREKKERFSLILESASTNQTSMYLCASSFRDPSYWAYEQYFGPGTRLTVT.

The V and J genes are TRBV5-1 and TRBJ2-7, with 8 bases matching TRBD1. The V gene's germline CDR1 is SGHRS and CDR2 YFSETQ. V lost 6 bases, J lost 3 bases, and 11 bases stayed unmatched. The CDR3 sequence is 15 residues long. DNA of the CDR3: TGCGCCAGCAAAGCGGATATAGGACAGGGCTACGAGCAGTACTTC. It encodes CASKADIGQGYEQYF.

This clone came up a few times. The genes are TRBV6-6 and TRBJ2-5; the match to TRBD1 covers 10 bases. The CDR3 spans 14 residues. The V gene's germline CDR1 is MNHNY and CDR2 SVGAGI (reference sequence). V gave up 6 bases and J gave up 5 bases; unmatched junction bases: 6. CDR3 loop: CASSGTGVGETQYF. For the CDR3, the DNA is TGTGCCAGCAGCGGGACAGGGGTAGGGGAGACCCAGTACTTC.

The chain employs TRBV4-3 and TRBJ2-1; 14 bases line up with TRBD2. J gave up 15 bases and V 2 bases, and 6 bases lay outside the gene matches. CDR1 and CDR2 from the germline V gene are LGHNA and YSLEER. The CDR3 contains 14 residues. The CDR3 DNA follows: TGCGCCAGCAGCCAAAGTGGGACTAGCGGGGGACCGTTCTTC. Its translation is CASSQSGTSGGPFF.

This clone has a single count. The genes are TRBV29-1 and TRBJ1-2; 7 positions agree with TRBD1. V shed 7 bases, J shed 4 bases, and the junction held 6 bases outside the gene matches. CDR3 length equals 12 residues. The germline CDR1 and CDR2 sequences are SQVTM and ANQGSEA. The CDR3 DNA sequence: TGCAGCGACGGACAGGCAGGCTATGGCTACACCTTC. It encodes CSDGQAGYGYTF.

In this sample, this clone turned up a few times. The chain joins TRBV7-6 to TRBJ2-5; D is undetermined. Germline lookup yields CDR1 SGHVS and CDR2 FNYEAQ. This CDR3 region has 13 residues. V dropped 5 bases and J dropped 2 bases, with 9 bases sitting between them. CDR3 nucleotides: TGTGCCAGCAGCGTTAGAATTCAAGAGACCCAGTACTTC. Residues: CASSVRIQETQYF.

The V gene is TRBV2, the J gene TRBJ2-1, with 10 bases aligning to TRBD1. CDR3 length equals 17 residues. The germline gives CDR1 SNHLY, CDR2 FYNNEI. Trimming took 6 bases from V and 7 from J; bases not matched to a gene: 15. CDR3 in amino acids: CASREPLRQGARNEQFF. The CDR3 region has the DNA TGTGCCAGCAGAGAACCCCTCCGACAGGGGGCTAGGAATGAGCAGTTCTTC.

The chain links TRBV7-9 to TRBJ1-4; 9 bases agree with TRBD1. The V gene's germline CDR1 is SEHNR and CDR2 FQNEAQ (reference sequence). J gave up 7 bases and V 5 bases, and 8 bases lay outside the gene matches. This CDR3 region has 15 residues. The CDR3 here is CASSEGQGRGEKLFF. CDR3 sequence (DNA): TGTGCCAGCAGCGAGGGACAGGGCAGGGGTGAAAAACTGTTTTTT.

The rearrangement links TRBV5-1 to TRBJ2-3; 8 bases fit TRBD1. Germline loops: CDR1 SGHRS, CDR2 YFSETQ. V was clipped by 8 bases and J by 0 bases; unmatched bases: 8. CDR3 length: 15 amino acids. This CDR3 is CASMTGAVSTDTQYF. CDR3 bases: TGCGCCAGTATGACAGGGGCCGTAAGCACAGATACGCAGTATTTT.

There are a few counts of this clone. J is TRBJ1-6 and V is TRBV7-2, with D uncertain. The CDR3 sequence is 16 residues long. The germline V gene encodes CDR1 SGHTA and CDR2 FQGNSA. V lost 2 bases to trimming and J lost 3 bases, with 11 bases between them. Here the CDR3 reads CASSLRRPGYNSPLHF. CDR3 sequence (DNA): TGTGCCAGCAGCTTACGCAGGCCTGGCTATAATTCACCCCTCCACTTT.

This rearrangement joins TRBV29-1 to TRBJ1-6; TRBD1 is a possible D gene (5 bases). This CDR3 is built from 18 residues. The V end lost 0 bases, the J end lost 0 bases, and 15 bases lay between the germline ends. CDR1 is SQVTM and CDR2 is ANQGSEA in the germline V gene. The CDR3 DNA reads as TGCAGCGTTGAAGAGGGGCAGGGCTCCAGCTCCTATAATTCACCCCTCCACTTT. This gives the protein CSVEEGQGSSSYNSPLHF.

This chain uses TRBV19 with TRBJ2-5; 9 bases map to TRBD1. V gave up 5 bases and J gave up 2 bases; unmatched junction bases: 9. This CDR3 region has 16 residues. Germline lookup yields CDR1 LNHDA and CDR2 SQIVND (reference sequence). CDR3 bases: TGTGCCAGTAGTCGATGGACAGGGGACGATCAAGAGACCCAGTACTTC. This codes for CASSRWTGDDQETQYF.

This clone appeared a few times. The CDR3 region has the DNA TGTGCCAGCAGCTTAGCGCCAGCGAGGGTAAATCAGCCCCAGCATTTT. Encoded protein: CASSLAPARVNQPQHF. The chain joins TRBV7-6 to TRBJ1-5; D is unresolved. Germline assignment: CDR1 SGHVS and CDR2 FNYEAQ. The CDR3 runs 16 residues. V shed 0 bases and J shed 4 bases, with 13 bases lying between them.

This sequence joins TRBV4-1 and TRBJ2-1, with 7 positions matching TRBD1. Germline lookup yields CDR1 MGHRA and CDR2 YSYEKL. Trimming took 2 bases from V and 7 from J; bases not matched to a gene: 14. This CDR3 region has 17 residues. The CDR3 DNA reads TGCGCCAGCAGCCAACCACAAGGGGCAGGGGGTGGGAATGAGCAGTTCTTC. Amino acids: CASSQPQGAGGGNEQFF.

This clone was recorded at least ten times. This chain joins TRBV10-3 and TRBJ2-5; TRBD1 aligns across 11 bases. The CDR3 is 15 residues long. V shed 5 bases and J 2 bases; nucleotides not matched to a gene: 4. Germline loops: CDR1 ENHRY, CDR2 SYGVKD. CDR3 in amino acids: CAISPGTGGQETQYF. CDR3 nucleotide sequence: TGTGCCATCAGTCCCGGGACAGGGGGTCAAGAGACCCAGTACTTC.

CDR3 sequence reads: CASQLAGLHNNEQFF. In DNA, the CDR3 is TGTGCCAGTCAACTAGCGGGGTTACATAACAATGAGCAGTTCTTC. This chain connects TRBV19 to TRBJ2-1; TRBD2 aligns across 10 bases. The V and J ends lost 8 bases and 5 bases, in that order; junction bases with no gene match: 9. The CDR3 extends over 15 amino acids. CDR1 LNHDA and CDR2 SQIVND come from the germline V gene (reference sequence).

This clone was picked up a small number of times. The DNA for the CDR3 is TGCAGTGCTAGTCTCGACAGTTTATACAATGAGCAGTTCTTC. Translation gives CSASLDSLYNEQFF. The gene calls are TRBV20-1 and TRBJ2-1; perhaps TRBD1 as D (5 bases). Germline V CDR1 and CDR2: DFQATT, SNEGSKA (reference sequence). The CDR3 is 14 residues long. The V end lost 3 bases, the J end lost 4 bases, and 13 bases lay between the germline ends.

This chain uses TRBV3-1 (or the pseudogene TRBV3-2) with TRBJ1-1, with D unclear. Germline-derived CDR1 and CDR2 are LGHDT and YNNKEL (reference sequence). Trimming pared 1 base from V and 11 bases from J, leaving 8 bases between. The CDR3 totals 11 residues. CDR3 nucleotides: TGTGCCAGCAGCCAAGGGAGGTGGGCTTTCTTT. It is translated as CASSQGRWAFF.

V gene TRBV27 combines with J gene TRBJ2-5, with 14 nucleotides matching TRBD2. The CDR3 totals 16 residues. CDR1 MNHEY and CDR2 SMNVEV come from the germline V gene (reference sequence). V dropped 5 bases and J dropped 2; count of bases not matched to a gene: 4. This chain's CDR3 is CASSRLAGGQQETQYF. For the CDR3, the DNA is TGTGCCAGCAGTCGACTAGCGGGGGGGCAACAAGAGACCCAGTACTTC.

The chain joins TRBV5-1 to TRBJ1-4, with TRBD1 matching over 7 bases. This CDR3 spans 13 amino acids. Germline CDR1 is SGHRS and CDR2 is YFSETQ. Germline trimming cut 5 bases from V and 5 bases from J; bases unmatched to any gene: 3. This CDR3 reads CASRMTGNEKLFF. The CDR3, as DNA: TGCGCCAGCAGAATGACAGGGAATGAAAAACTGTTTTTT.

The rearrangement links TRBV27 to TRBJ1-1, with D possibly TRBD1 on 6 matching bases. Germline V gene data show CDR1 as MNHEY and CDR2 as SMNVEV (reference sequence). V gave up 2 bases and J gave up 3 bases, with 13 bases separating them. The CDR3 loop spans 15 amino acids. For the CDR3, the DNA is TGTGCCAGCAGTTTAAACCCACAGGGTGACACTGAAGCTTTCTTT. As protein: CASSLNPQGDTEAFF.